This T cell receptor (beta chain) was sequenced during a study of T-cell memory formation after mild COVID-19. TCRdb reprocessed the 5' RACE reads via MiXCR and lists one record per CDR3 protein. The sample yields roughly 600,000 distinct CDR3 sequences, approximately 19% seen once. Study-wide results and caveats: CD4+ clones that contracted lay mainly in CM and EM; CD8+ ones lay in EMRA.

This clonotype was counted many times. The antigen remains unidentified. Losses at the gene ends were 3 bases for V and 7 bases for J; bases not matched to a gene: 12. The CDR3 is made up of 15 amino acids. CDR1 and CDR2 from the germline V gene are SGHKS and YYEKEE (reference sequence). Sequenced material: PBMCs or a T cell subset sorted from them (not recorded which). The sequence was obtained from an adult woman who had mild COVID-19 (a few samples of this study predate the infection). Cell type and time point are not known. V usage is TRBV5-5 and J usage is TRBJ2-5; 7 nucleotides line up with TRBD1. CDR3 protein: CASSSGTATSGTQYF. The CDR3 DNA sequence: TGTGCCAGCAGCTCCGGGACAGCCACGTCGGGGACCCAGTACTTC.